This TCR beta chain was sequenced for a study of blood T cell repertoires in COVID-19. Turning to the study itself: Donors in the United States, Italy and Spain gave samples during acute or convalescent COVID-19. PBMCs, B-cell-depleted T cells, or T cells were the source of the cDNA or gDNA that made up the material.

The assay was immunoSEQ multiplex PCR, and TCRdb's table has in-frame clones only and misses some. This sample yields about 360,000 clones, of which more than 75% are seen a single time; approximately 1.8% belongs to the top ten. V was trimmed by 8 bases and J by 2 bases, leaving 7 bases between them. This CDR3 has 12 residues. CDR1 is MNHEY, CDR2 SMNVEV, per germline (reference sequence). Participants had their cohort set by participant-reported clinical history. Sequencing used PBMCs or T cells enriched from blood (not recorded which). V is TRBV27 and J is TRBJ1-5; unclear D gene. The sequence came from a middle-aged man in a cohort exposed to, infected with or recovered from COVID-19 (not recorded which). CDR3 protein: CASWSGNQPQHF. CDR3 nucleotide sequence: TGTGCCAGCTGGAGTGGCAATCAGCCCCAGCATTTT.